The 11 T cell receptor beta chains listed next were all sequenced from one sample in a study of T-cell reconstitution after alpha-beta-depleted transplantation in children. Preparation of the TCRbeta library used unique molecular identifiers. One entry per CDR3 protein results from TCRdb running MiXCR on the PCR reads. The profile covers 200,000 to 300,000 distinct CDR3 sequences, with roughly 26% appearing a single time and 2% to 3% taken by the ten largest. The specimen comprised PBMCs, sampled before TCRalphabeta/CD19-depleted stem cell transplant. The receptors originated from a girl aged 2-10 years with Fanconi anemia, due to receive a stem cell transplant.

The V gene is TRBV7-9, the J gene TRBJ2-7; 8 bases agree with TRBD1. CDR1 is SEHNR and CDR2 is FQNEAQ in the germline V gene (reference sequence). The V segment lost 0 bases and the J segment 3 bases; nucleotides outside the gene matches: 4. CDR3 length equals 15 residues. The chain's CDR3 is CASSLAQGAFYEQYF. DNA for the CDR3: TGTGCCAGCAGCTTAGCCCAGGGGGCGTTCTACGAGCAGTACTTC.

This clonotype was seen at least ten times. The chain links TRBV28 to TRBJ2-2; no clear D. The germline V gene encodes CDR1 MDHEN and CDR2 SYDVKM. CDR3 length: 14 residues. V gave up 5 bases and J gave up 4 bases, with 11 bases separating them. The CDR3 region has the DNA TGTGCCAGCAGTACCCCCAGTGGCACCGGGGAGCTGTTTTTT. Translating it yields CASSTPSGTGELFF.

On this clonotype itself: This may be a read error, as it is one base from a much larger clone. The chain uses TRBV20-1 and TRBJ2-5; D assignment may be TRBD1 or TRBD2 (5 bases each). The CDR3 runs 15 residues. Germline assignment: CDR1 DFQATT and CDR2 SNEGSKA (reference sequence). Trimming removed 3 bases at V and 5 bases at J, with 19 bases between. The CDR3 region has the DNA TGCAGTGCTAGGACACCCGGGACGCGCTCGGAGACCCAGTACTTC. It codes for CSARTPGTRSETQYF.

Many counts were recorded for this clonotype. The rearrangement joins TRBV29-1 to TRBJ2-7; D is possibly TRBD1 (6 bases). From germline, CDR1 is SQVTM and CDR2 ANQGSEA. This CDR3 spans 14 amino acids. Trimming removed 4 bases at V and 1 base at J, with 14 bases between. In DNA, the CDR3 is TGCAGCGTTGGGGGGCGAGCGTCGTCCTACGAGCAGTACTTC. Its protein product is CSVGGRASSYEQYF.

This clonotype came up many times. CDR3 DNA sequence: TGCAGCGTTTTGACTACCCGGGCGACCGGGGAGCTGTTTTTT. Encoded protein: CSVLTTRATGELFF. The chain carries TRBV29-1 and TRBJ2-2, with D possibly being TRBD2 (5 bases). V was pared by 5 bases and J by 5 bases, with 15 bases between. CDR1 and CDR2 (germline): SQVTM, ANQGSEA. The CDR3 is 14 residues long.

The CDR3 loop is CASSSSGFTGELFF. The CDR3 DNA sequence: TGTGCCAGCAGCTCTAGCGGGTTCACCGGGGAGCTGTTTTTT. This sequence joins TRBV7-6 and TRBJ2-2; 8 positions match TRBD2. The CDR3 covers 14 residues. From germline, CDR1 is SGHVS and CDR2 FNYEAQ. V shed 4 bases, J shed 4 bases, and the junction held 2 bases outside the gene matches. The whole variable domain, remainder taken from reference TRBV7-6 and TRBJ2-2, is GAGVSQSPRYKVTKRGQDVALRCDPISGHVSLYWYRQALGQGPEFLTYFNYEAQQDKSGLPNDRFSAERPEGSISTLTIQRTEQRDSAMYRCASSSSGFTGELFFGEGSRLTVL.

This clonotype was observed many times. CDR3 residues: CSARFGGSTDTQYF. The CDR3 DNA follows: TGCAGTGCTCGCTTCGGGGGAAGCACAGATACGCAGTATTTT. The chain combines TRBV20-1 with TRBJ2-3, with D perhaps matching TRBD2 (6 bases). This CDR3 has 14 residues. Trimming left V 5 bases short and J 0 bases short, with 12 bases between. CDR1 is DFQATT and CDR2 is SNEGSKA in the germline V gene (reference sequence).

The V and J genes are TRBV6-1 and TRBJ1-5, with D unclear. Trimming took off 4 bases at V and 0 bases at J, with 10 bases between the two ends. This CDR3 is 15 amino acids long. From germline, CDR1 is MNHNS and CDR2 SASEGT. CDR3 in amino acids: CASSVQSYSNQPQHF. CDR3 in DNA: TGTGCCAGCAGTGTACAGAGTTATAGCAATCAGCCCCAGCATTTT.

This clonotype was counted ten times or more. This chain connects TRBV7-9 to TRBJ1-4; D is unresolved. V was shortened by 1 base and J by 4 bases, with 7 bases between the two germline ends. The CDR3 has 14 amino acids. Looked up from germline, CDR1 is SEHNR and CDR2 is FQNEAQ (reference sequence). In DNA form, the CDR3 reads TGTGCCAGCAGCTTAGGACCGGTTAATGAAAAACTGTTTTTT. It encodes CASSLGPVNEKLFF. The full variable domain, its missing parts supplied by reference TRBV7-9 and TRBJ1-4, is DTGVSQNPRHKITKRGQNVTFRCDPISEHNRLYWYRQTLGQGPEFLTYFQNEAQLEKSRLLSDRFSAERPKGSFSTLEIQRTEQGDSAMYLCASSLGPVNEKLFFGSGTQLSVL.

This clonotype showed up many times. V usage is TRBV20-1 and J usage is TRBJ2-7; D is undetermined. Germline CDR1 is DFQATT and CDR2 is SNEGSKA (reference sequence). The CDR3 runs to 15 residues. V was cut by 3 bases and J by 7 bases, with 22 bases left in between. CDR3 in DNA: TGCAGTGCTAGGTCAATAGGACCAAGGAAACTTGAGCAGTACTTC. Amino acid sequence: CSARSIGPRKLEQYF.

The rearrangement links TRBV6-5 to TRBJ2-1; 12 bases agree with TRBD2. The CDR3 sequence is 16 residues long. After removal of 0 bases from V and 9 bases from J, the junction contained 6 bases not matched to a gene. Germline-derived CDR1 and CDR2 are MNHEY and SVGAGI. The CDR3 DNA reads TGTGCCAGCAGTTACTCGACTAGCGGGAGATCCGGTGAGCAGTTCTTC. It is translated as CASSYSTSGRSGEQFF.